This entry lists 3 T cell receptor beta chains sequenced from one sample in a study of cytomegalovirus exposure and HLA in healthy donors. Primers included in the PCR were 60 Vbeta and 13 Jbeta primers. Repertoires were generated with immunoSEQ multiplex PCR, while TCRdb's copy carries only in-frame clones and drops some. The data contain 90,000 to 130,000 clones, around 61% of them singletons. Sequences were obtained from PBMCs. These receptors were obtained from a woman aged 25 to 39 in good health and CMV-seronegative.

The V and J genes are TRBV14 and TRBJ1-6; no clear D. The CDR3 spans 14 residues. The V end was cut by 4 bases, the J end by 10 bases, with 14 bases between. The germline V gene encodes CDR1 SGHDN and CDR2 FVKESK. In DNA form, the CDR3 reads TGTGCCAGCAGCCTCGAAAGCCGTCTGTCACCCCTCCACTTT. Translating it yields CASSLESRLSPLHF.

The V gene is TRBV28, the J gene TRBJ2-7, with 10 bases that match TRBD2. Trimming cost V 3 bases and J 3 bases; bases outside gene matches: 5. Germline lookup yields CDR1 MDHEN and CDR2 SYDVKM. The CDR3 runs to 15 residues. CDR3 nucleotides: TGTGCCAGCAGTTTGGGAGCGGGAGGGCTCTACGAGCAGTACTTC. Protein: CASSLGAGGLYEQYF. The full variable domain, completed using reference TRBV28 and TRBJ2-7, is DVKVTQSSRYLVKRTGEKVFLECVQDMDHENMFWYRQDPGLGLRLIYFSYDVKMKEKGDIPEGYSVSREKKERFSLILESASTNQTSMYLCASSLGAGGLYEQYFGPGTRLTVT.

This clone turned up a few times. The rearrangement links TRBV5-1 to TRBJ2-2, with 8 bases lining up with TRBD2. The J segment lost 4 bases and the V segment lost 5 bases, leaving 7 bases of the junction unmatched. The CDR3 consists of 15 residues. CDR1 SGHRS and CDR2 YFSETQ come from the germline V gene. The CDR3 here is CASRPAGEGTGELFF. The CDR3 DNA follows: TGCGCCAGCAGACCAGCGGGAGAGGGCACCGGGGAGCTGTTTTTT.